The next 14 T cell receptor beta chains were all read from a single sample in a study of CD8 T cells in Susac syndrome. Roughly 0.5 to 1 ug RNA was reverse transcribed with random hexamers. TCRdb passed the immunoSEQ multiplex PCR reads through MiXCR, listing each CDR3 protein once. The sample has about 300,000 distinct CDR3 sequences, 75% to 90% seen once. Sample: CD8+ T cells from PBMCs. The receptor set was obtained from a human donor with multiple sclerosis.

The chain joins TRBV12-3 or TRBV12-4 to TRBJ2-1; maybe TRBD2 (5 bases). Trimming took off 3 bases at V and 0 bases at J, with 9 bases between the two ends. This CDR3 has 15 residues. Here the CDR3 DNA reads TGTGCCAGCAGTTTCGGGATGAGCTCCTACAATGAGCAGTTCTTC. Translation gives CASSFGMSSYNEQFF.

This chain uses TRBV2 with TRBJ2-1, with TRBD1 matching 7 bases. Germline CDR1 and CDR2: SNHLY and FYNNEI. The CDR3 has 14 residues. The trim removed 7 bases at V and 5 bases at J, leaving 8 bases unmatched. This CDR3 is CASNQLTGNNEQFF. CDR3 DNA sequence: TGTGCCAGCAACCAGTTGACAGGGAACAATGAGCAGTTCTTC.

The rearrangement joins TRBV19 to TRBJ2-7; 7 nucleotides match TRBD1. The V segment lost 3 bases and the J segment 3 bases; nucleotides outside the gene matches: 5. The CDR3 extends over 14 amino acids. Germline V gives CDR1 LNHDA, CDR2 SQIVND (reference sequence). In nucleotides, the CDR3 is TGTGCCAGTAGTATCAGGGGACAGATCTACGAGCAGTACTTC. Its protein is CASSIRGQIYEQYF.

The chain employs TRBV28 and TRBJ1-1, with no clear D. CDR3 length: 15 amino acids. The V gene's germline CDR1 is MDHEN and CDR2 SYDVKM. Trimming removed 4 bases from V and 6 bases from J, with 18 bases in between. CDR3 sequence reads: CASSYSPSAPAEAFF. The CDR3 bases are TGTGCCAGCAGTTACTCACCGTCAGCTCCTGCTGAAGCTTTCTTT. The whole variable domain, remainder taken from reference TRBV28 and TRBJ1-1, is DVKVTQSSRYLVKRTGEKVFLECVQDMDHENMFWYRQDPGLGLRLIYFSYDVKMKEKGDIPEGYSVSREKKERFSLILESASTNQTSMYLCASSYSPSAPAEAFFGQGTRLTVV.

In this sample, this clonotype turned up a few times. V gene TRBV27 combines with J gene TRBJ2-2; D is uncertain. V lost 5 bases and J lost 0, with 13 bases in between. The V gene's germline CDR1 is MNHEY and CDR2 SMNVEV (reference sequence). The CDR3 has 16 residues. In DNA form, the CDR3 reads TGTGCCAGCAGTCTTTTGGGGTTTTCGAACACCGGGGAGCTGTTTTTT. The encoded protein is CASSLLGFSNTGELFF.

The chain carries TRBV28 and TRBJ2-7; 8 positions agree with TRBD2. Germline V lookup: CDR1 MDHEN, CDR2 SYDVKM. Trimming removed 6 bases from V and 3 bases from J; junction bases left unmatched: 13. This CDR3 comprises 16 residues. The CDR3 DNA reads TGTGCCAGCAGAGATGCTCCCGGGGGGGTAGGCTACGAGCAGTACTTC. Translation gives CASRDAPGGVGYEQYF.

The chain recombines TRBV15 with TRBJ1-2, with a weak D call TRBD1 (6 bases). Trimming stripped 8 bases from V and 10 bases from J, with 20 bases between. This CDR3 has 13 residues. CDR1 LNHNV and CDR2 YYDKDF come from the germline V gene (reference sequence). CDR3 residues: CATSPGEGPYYTF. The CDR3 nucleotides read TGTGCCACCTCCCCAGGGGAGGGCCCTTACTACACCTTC. The complete variable domain, with remaining parts taken from reference TRBV15 and TRBJ1-2, reads DAMVIQNPRYQVTQFGKPVTLSCSQTLNHNVMYWYQQKSSQAPKLLFHYYDKDFNNEADTPDNFQSRRPNTSFCFLDIRSPGLGDTAMYLCATSPGEGPYYTFGSGTRLTVV.

The chain combines TRBV30 with TRBJ2-3, with TRBD2 matching over 10 bases. CDR1 and CDR2 from the germline V gene are GTSNPN and SVGIG (reference sequence). CDR3 size: 14 residues. V was clipped by 5 bases and J by 7 bases; unmatched bases: 9. CDR3 residues: CAWDLAGAANTQYF. In DNA, the CDR3 is TGTGCCTGGGACCTAGCGGGAGCGGCGAATACGCAGTATTTT.

The genes are TRBV6-2 or TRBV6-3 and TRBJ2-7; 8 nucleotides line up with TRBD2. This CDR3 region has 15 residues. The germline V gene encodes CDR1 MNHEY and CDR2 SVGEGT. Trimming at V came to 6 bases and at J to 4 bases, leaving 11 bases not matched to a gene. The CDR3 DNA follows: TGTGCCAGCAGCCCCGAACTAGCGGAAGCATACGAGCAGTACTTC. As protein: CASSPELAEAYEQYF.

CDR3 coding DNA: TGCAGTGCTAGACTAGGATCTTCTAACTATGGCTACACCTTC. Protein product: CSARLGSSNYGYTF. J is TRBJ1-2 and V is TRBV20-1; D is ambiguous. The germline gives CDR1 DFQATT, CDR2 SNEGSKA (reference sequence). V was shortened by 2 bases and J by 0 bases, with 10 bases between the two germline ends. This CDR3 contains 14 residues.

This clonotype was detected once. The chain uses TRBV19 and TRBJ1-1, with a weak D call TRBD1 (6 bases). Germline V gene lookup returns CDR1 LNHDA and CDR2 SQIVND (reference sequence). The V end lost 4 bases, the J end lost 3 bases, and 18 bases lay between the germline ends. This CDR3 has 16 amino acids. Here the CDR3 DNA reads TGTGCCAGTAGTACCGGAGTGGGGGGCAAGTACACTGAAGCTTTCTTT. This codes for CASSTGVGGKYTEAFF.

This chain connects TRBV28 to TRBJ1-5; tentatively, D is TRBD1 (5 bases). Germline assignment: CDR1 MDHEN and CDR2 SYDVKM. Trimming stripped 7 bases from V and 0 bases from J, with 16 bases between. The CDR3 has 16 residues. In DNA, the CDR3 is TGTGCCAGCACCTTCCCGACAGAGATTAGCAATCAGCCCCAGCATTTT. It yields the protein CASTFPTEISNQPQHF. Full variable domain (outside the CDR3, taken from reference TRBV28 and TRBJ1-5): DVKVTQSSRYLVKRTGEKVFLECVQDMDHENMFWYRQDPGLGLRLIYFSYDVKMKEKGDIPEGYSVSREKKERFSLILESASTNQTSMYLCASTFPTEISNQPQHFGDGTRLSIL.

This chain links TRBV2 with TRBJ2-1; D is undetermined. Per germline, CDR1 SNHLY and CDR2 FYNNEI. CDR3 length: 14 amino acids. Trimming shortened V by 2 bases and J by 4 bases, and 9 bases separated the two germline ends. DNA of the CDR3: TGTGCCAGCAGTGAATCAGACGGGTACAATGAGCAGTTCTTC. Translating gives CASSESDGYNEQFF. The variable domain in full, with the rest retrieved from reference TRBV2 and TRBJ2-1, is EPEVTQTPSHQVTQMGQEVILRCVPISNHLYFYWYRQILGQKVEFLVSFYNNEISEKSEIFDDQFSVERPDGSNFTLKIRSTKLEDSAMYFCASSESDGYNEQFFGPGTRLTVL.

The chain joins TRBV6-2 or TRBV6-3 to TRBJ2-1, with D unresolved. There are 12 residues in the CDR3. Trimming pared 6 bases from V and 8 bases from J, leaving 11 bases between. Per germline, CDR1 MNHEY and CDR2 SVGEGT. CDR3 loop: CASSLYRDEQFF. The CDR3 bases are TGTGCCAGCAGCCTCTATCGCGATGAGCAGTTCTTC.